The clone carrying this T cell receptor (beta chain) has only one observation. Its antigen is undetermined. The sample comes from a study of cytomegalovirus exposure and HLA in healthy donors. Points from the study as a whole: When analyzed later, the rates of TCR association showed variation by HLA locus, with DRB1 the most and HLA-C the fewest. Cytomegalovirus-associated TCR beta chains were listed, numbering roughly 150. Clonal expansion, a later analysis showed, was greater in HLA-associated TCR beta chains than in equally common others.

With 60 Vbeta and 13 Jbeta primers, the PCR was carried out. Clones were sequenced by immunoSEQ multiplex PCR, and TCRdb holds only the in-frame ones, with some missing. The sample lists roughly 57,000 clones; approximately 82% were seen once. Germline V gene sequence: CDR1 SGHDN, CDR2 FVKESK. Trimming stripped 4 bases from V and 0 bases from J, with 9 bases between. The CDR3 extends over 14 amino acids. This receptor was obtained from a man aged 45-65 years in good health and CMV-seronegative. The sequencing input was PBMCs. V is TRBV14 and J is TRBJ1-1; D unresolved. The CDR3 DNA sequence: TGTGCCAGCAGCCTGCCGGGGATGAACACTGAAGCTTTCTTT. It is translated as CASSLPGMNTEAFF.